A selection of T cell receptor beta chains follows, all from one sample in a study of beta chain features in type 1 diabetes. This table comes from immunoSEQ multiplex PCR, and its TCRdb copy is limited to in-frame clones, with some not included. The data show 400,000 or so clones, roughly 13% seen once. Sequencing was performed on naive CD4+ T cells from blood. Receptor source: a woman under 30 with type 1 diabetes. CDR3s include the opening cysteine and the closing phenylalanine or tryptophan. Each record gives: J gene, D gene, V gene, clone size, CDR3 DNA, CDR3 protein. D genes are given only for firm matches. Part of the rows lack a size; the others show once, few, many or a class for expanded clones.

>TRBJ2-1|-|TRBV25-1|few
TGTGCCAGCAGTGATTGGGTAGCGGATTACAATGAGCAGTTCTTC
CASSDWVADYNEQFF
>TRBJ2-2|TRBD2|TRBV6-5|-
TGTGCCAGCAGTTCCCTAGCGGGAAAGAACACCGGGGAGCTGTTTTTT
CASSSLAGKNTGELFF
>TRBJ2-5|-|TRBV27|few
TGTGCCAGCAGTCCCAGGACGGGGGAGACCCAGTACTTC
CASSPRTGETQYF
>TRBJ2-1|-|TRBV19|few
TGTGCCAGTACCCTGAGGGGGAGAGGGGAACAGTTCTTC
CASTLRGRGEQFF
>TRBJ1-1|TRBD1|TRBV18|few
TGTGCCAGCTCACCGCGAGGGGCAGGGGGAACTGAAGCTTTCTTT
CASSPRGAGGTEAFF
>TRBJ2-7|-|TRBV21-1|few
TGTGCCAGCAGCAAACTCTCCTACGAGCAGTACTTC
CASSKLSYEQYF
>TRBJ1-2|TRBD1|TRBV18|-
TGTGCCAGCTCCCCTCAGGGGGCGGATGGCTACACCTTC
CASSPQGADGYTF
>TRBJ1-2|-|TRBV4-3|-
TGCGCCAGCAGCCAAGATCTGCCAGGGGAGCGCGGCTACACCTTC
CASSQDLPGERGYTF
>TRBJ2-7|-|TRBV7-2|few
TGTGCCAGCAGCCGGGGGACCTACGAGCAGTACTTC
CASSRGTYEQYF
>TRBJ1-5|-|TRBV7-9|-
TGTGCCAGCAGCTTGGACTTCCCCTCGGGGCCCCAGCATTTT
CASSLDFPSGPQHF
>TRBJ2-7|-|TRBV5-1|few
TGCGCCAGCAGCTCGGGAACCTACGAGCAGTACTTC
CASSSGTYEQYF
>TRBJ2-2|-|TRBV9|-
TGTGCCAGCAGCGTTCGGACTCAAAACACCGGGGAGCTGTTTTTT
CASSVRTQNTGELFF
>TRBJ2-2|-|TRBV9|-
TGTGCCAGCAGCGTTGTGGACAGGAACACCGGGGAGCTGTTTTTT
CASSVVDRNTGELFF
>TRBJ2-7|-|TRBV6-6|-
TGTGCCAGCAGGAGCCCAGAGCGGGCCCACGAGCAGTACTTC
CASRSPERAHEQYF
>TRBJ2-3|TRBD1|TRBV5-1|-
TGCGCCAGCAGCTTGAAGGGACAGGGTCACGCAGATACGCAGTATTTT
CASSLKGQGHADTQYF
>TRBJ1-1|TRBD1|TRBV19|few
TGTGCCAGTAGTATCCTACAGGGGCAGGGTGAAGCTTTCTTT
CASSILQGQGEAFF
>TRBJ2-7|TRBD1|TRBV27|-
TGTGCCAGCAGTTCAAGGGACAGGGTGCACGAGCAGTACTTC
CASSSRDRVHEQYF
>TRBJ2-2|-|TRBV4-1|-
TGCGCCAGCAGCCCGACATCCGGGGAGCTGTTTTTT
CASSPTSGELFF
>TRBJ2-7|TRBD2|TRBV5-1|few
TGCGCCAGCAGCCCGACTGGGAGGGGATACGAGCAGTACTTC
CASSPTGRGYEQYF
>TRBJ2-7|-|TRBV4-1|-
TGCGCCAGCGGGGGGGGCCACGAGCAGTACTTC
CASGGGHEQYF
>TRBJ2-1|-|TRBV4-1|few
TGCGCCAGCAGCCAAGACAGAGCACGGAGGATTTACAATGAGCAGTTCTTC
CASSQDRARRIYNEQFF
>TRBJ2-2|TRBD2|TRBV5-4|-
TGTGCCAGCAGCCCGGGGGGGGCCGGGGAGCTGTTTTTT
CASSPGGAGELFF
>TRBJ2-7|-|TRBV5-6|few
TGTGCCAGCAGCTTGAATTTGGGGGGATACGAGCAGTACTTC
CASSLNLGGYEQYF
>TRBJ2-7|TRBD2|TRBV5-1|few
TGCGCCAGCAGCTTGGGCGGGGGAAGCTCCTACGAGCAGTACTTC
CASSLGGGSSYEQYF
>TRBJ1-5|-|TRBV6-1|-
TGTGCCAGCAGTGCCCAGGATAGCAATCAGCCCCAGCATTTT
CASSAQDSNQPQHF
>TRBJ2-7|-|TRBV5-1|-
TGCGCCAGCGCGGGGACGGGGATTTACGAGCAGTACTTC
CASAGTGIYEQYF
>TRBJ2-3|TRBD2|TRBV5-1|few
TGCGCCAGCAGCGAGGTAGCGGGGACCACAGATACGCAGTATTTT
CASSEVAGTTDTQYF
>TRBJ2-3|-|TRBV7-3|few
TGTGCCAGCAGCTCCCGGGACTTCACAGATACGCAGTATTTT
CASSSRDFTDTQYF
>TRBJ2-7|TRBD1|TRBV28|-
TGTGCCAGCAGTTCAACAGGGGACGAGCAGTACTTC
CASSSTGDEQYF
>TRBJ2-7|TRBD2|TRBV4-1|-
TGCGCCAGCAGGGTTCTAGCGGGTCTCACCTACGAGCAGTACTTC
CASRVLAGLTYEQYF
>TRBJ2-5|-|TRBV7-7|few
TGTGCTAGCAGCCCCCGAGGAGAGACCCAGTACTTC
CASSPRGETQYF
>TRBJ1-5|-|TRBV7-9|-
TGTGCCAGCAGCCCCAACTTCCTCAATCAGCCCCAGCATTTT
CASSPNFLNQPQHF
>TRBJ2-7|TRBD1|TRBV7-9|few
TGTGCCAGCGGGGGGACAGGCCTCTACGAGCAGTACTTC
CASGGTGLYEQYF
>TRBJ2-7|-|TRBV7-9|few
TGTGCCAGCAGCTTCGACAGTACCTACGAGCAGTACTTC
CASSFDSTYEQYF
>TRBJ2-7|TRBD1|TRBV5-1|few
TGCGCCAGCAGCTGGTCCCGGGACAGGGATTACGAGCAGTACTTC
CASSWSRDRDYEQYF
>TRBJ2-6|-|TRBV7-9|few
TGTGCCCACGCGGGGGCCAACGTCCTGACTTTC
CAHAGANVLTF
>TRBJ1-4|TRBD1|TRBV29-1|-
TGCAGCGTTGCAGGGGGAACTAATGAAAAACTGTTTTTT
CSVAGGTNEKLFF
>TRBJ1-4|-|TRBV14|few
TGTGCCAGCAGCCGCGTACCCCAGGGAGGACTGTTTTTT
CASSRVPQGGLFF
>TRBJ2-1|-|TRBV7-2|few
TGTGCCAGCAGCTTAGCGGTTAGCTATGAGCAGTTCTTC
CASSLAVSYEQFF
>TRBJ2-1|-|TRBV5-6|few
TGTGCCAGCACCGAAGGGGGGGGCGATGAGCAGTTCTTC
CASTEGGGDEQFF
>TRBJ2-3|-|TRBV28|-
TGTGCCAGCTATATTCGGCGGGGGCACACAGATACGCAGTATTTT
CASYIRRGHTDTQYF
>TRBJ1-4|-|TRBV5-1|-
TGCGCCAGCAGCTTGGAGCAGGGGCATGAAAAACTGTTTTTT
CASSLEQGHEKLFF
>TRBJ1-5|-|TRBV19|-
TGTGCCAGTAGTCAACAGGGAAGAGGCAATCAGCCCCAGCATTTT
CASSQQGRGNQPQHF
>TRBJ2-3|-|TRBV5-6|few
TGTGCCAGCAGCTTGACCGGGACAGATACGCAGTATTTT
CASSLTGTDTQYF
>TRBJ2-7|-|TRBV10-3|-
TGTGCCATCAGTGATGGGCAGGGGAACGACGAGCAGTACTTC
CAISDGQGNDEQYF
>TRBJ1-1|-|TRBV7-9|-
TGTGCCAGCAGCCTACACGGAGGGAACACTGAAGCTTTCTTT
CASSLHGGNTEAFF
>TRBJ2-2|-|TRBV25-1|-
TGTGCCAGCAGTGATCGACAGGAATACACCGGGGAGCTGTTTTTT
CASSDRQEYTGELFF
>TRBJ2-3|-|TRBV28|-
TGTGCCAGCAGTTTACAGGGGCCAGATACGCAGTATTTT
CASSLQGPDTQYF
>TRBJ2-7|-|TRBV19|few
TGTGCCAGTAGTTCCCCGGGACATCGCTACGAGCAGTACTTC
CASSSPGHRYEQYF
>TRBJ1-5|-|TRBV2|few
TGTGCCAGCAAGCCAGGGGACGTGGGCAATCAGCCCCAGCATTTT
CASKPGDVGNQPQHF
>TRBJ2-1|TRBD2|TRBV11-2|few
TGTGCCAGCAGCCCAGGGACTAGCGGGAGTTACAATGAGCAGTTCTTC
CASSPGTSGSYNEQFF
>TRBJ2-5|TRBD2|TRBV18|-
TGTGCCAGCTCACCGACTAGCGGGGAAGAGACCCAGTACTTC
CASSPTSGEETQYF
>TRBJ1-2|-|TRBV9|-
TGTGCCAGCAGCGTAGCAGACCCAGCGGTTGGCTACACCTTC
CASSVADPAVGYTF
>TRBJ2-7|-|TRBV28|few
TGTGCCGCCGGTAGAGGCTCCTACGAGCAGTACTTC
CAAGRGSYEQYF
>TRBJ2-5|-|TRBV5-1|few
TGCGCCAGCAGCTTGGCCGCGGAAGAGACCCAGTACTTC
CASSLAAEETQYF